The clone carrying this T cell receptor beta chain has a handful of counts. Its target is unknown. Roughly 5 deparaffinized, unstained about 10 um sections supplied tumor areas macrodissected using marked H&E slides as a guide. Trimming shortened V by 3 bases and J by 3 bases, and 2 bases separated the two germline ends. The V gene's germline CDR1 is LGHNA and CDR2 YSLEER. The CDR3 runs 11 residues. Sequencing was performed with immunoSEQ multiplex PCR; in TCRdb, only in-frame clones are kept and a portion is missing. The sample has under 2,500 clones, about 93% seen once. These data come from a study of T cells in lung cancer brain metastases. Study in general: Median interval between primary and brain metastasis specimen acquisition was 348 days.

Broader study findings: Most clones were lesion-specific, with limited overlap between paired lesions (Morisita around 0.25). Compared with paired primaries, brain metastases showed fewer unique productive clones (approximately 1,500 versus 4,500).

Sequencing was performed on tumor tissue from the primary lung tumor. V is TRBV4-3 and J is TRBJ2-5; D not resolved. This receptor was taken from a woman between 25 and 40 years old with non-small cell lung cancer. In DNA form, the CDR3 reads TGCGCCAGCAGCCAGAAAGAGACCCAGTACTTC. Encoded protein: CASSQKETQYF.